This T cell receptor beta chain originates from a study of T-cell reconstitution after alpha-beta-depleted transplantation in children. During its preparation, the TCRbeta library received unique molecular identifiers. TCRdb used MiXCR to reprocess the PCR reads, holding one entry per CDR3 protein. This table has 250,000 to 300,000 distinct CDR3 sequences, about 9.5% appearing once. The ends lost 4 bases at V and 2 bases at J; junction bases unmatched: 5. The germline CDR1 and CDR2 sequences are SEHNR and FQNEAQ (reference sequence). The CDR3 has 17 amino acids. On this clonotype: Its antigen is not known.

General study findings and limits: Reportedly, roughly two months post-transplant, alpha-beta T cells arose from several hundred expanded graft clones. Fresh T-cell production supplied most of the T-cell counts and diversity seen one year after transplant. Certain patients had high TCRbeta diversity at day 60, and it came from recipient T cells and thymic progenitors that survived.

This TCR came from a boy younger than two with acute myeloid leukemia, due to receive a stem cell transplant. This chain uses TRBV7-9 with TRBJ2-7; 16 positions agree with TRBD2. The material sequenced was PBMCs, taken before TCRalphabeta/CD19-depleted stem cell transplant. The chain's CDR3 is CASSSAGTSGGAYEQYF. CDR3 coding DNA: TGTGCCAGCAGCTCAGCCGGGACTAGCGGGGGGGCCTACGAGCAGTACTTC.